This T cell receptor beta chain was sequenced in a study of blood T cell repertoires in COVID-19. Study-level information: Specimens from acute and convalescent COVID-19 originated in the United States, Italy and Spain.

Trimming took off 2 bases at V and 1 base at J, with 5 bases between the two ends. Germline CDR1 is MNHEY and CDR2 is SVGAGI. The CDR3 runs to 14 residues. Study processing details: For nucleated cells, counts were estimated from reference gene primer amplification. The protocol was immunoSEQ multiplex PCR, while the TCRdb copy is restricted to in-frame clones and leaves out a portion. That table furnishes V, J and clone size, whereas the DNA furnished D and trimming. The sample lists over 75,000 clones, roughly 79% occurring once. This rearrangement joins TRBV6-5 to TRBJ2-2; D gene uncertain. The source material was peripheral blood. This sequence was found in a human donor in a cohort sampled during active COVID-19. The CDR3 DNA reads TGTGCCAGCAGTTACCGCAGGAACACCGGGGAGCTGTTTTTT. Amino acid sequence: CASSYRRNTGELFF.